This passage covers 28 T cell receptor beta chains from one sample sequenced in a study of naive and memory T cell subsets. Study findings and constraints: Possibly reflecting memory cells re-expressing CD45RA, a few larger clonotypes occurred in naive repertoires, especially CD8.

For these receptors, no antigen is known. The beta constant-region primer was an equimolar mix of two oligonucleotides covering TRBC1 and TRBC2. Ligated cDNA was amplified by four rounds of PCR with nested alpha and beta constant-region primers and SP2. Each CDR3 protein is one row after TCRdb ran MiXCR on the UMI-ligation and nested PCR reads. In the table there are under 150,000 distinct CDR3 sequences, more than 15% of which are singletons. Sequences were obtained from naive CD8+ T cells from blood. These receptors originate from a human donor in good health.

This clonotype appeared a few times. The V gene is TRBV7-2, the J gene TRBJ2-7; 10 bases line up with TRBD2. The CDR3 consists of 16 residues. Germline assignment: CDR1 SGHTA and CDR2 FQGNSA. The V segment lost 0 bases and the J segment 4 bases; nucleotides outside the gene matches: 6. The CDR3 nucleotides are TGTGCCAGCAGCTTAGCCCTAGCGGGAGTTGCGTACGAGCAGTACTTC. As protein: CASSLALAGVAYEQYF.

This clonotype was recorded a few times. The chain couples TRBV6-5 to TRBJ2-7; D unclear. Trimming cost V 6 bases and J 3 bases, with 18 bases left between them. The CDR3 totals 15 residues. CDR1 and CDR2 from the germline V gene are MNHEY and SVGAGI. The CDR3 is CASSITRELNYEQYF. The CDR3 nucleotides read TGTGCCAGCAGCATTACCCGCGAGCTGAACTACGAGCAGTACTTC.

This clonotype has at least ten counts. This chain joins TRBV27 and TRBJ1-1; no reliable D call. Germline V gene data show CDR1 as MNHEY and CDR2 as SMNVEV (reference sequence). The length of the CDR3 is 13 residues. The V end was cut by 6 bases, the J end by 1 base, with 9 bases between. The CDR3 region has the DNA TGTGCCAGCAGCTTAGGAGGGAACACTGAAGCTTTCTTT. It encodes CASSLGGNTEAFF.

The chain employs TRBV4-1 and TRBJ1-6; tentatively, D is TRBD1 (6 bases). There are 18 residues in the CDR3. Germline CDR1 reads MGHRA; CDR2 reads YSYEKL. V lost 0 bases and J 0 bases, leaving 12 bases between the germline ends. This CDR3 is CASSQDLTGSSYNSPLHF. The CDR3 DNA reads TGCGCCAGCAGCCAAGATTTAACAGGGAGCTCCTATAATTCACCCCTCCACTTT.

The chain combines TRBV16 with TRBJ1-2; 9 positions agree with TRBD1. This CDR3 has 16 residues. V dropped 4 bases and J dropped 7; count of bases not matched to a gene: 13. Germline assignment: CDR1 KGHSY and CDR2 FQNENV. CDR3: CASSPVLGQGMRGYTF. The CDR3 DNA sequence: TGTGCCAGCAGCCCGGTCCTGGGACAGGGTATGCGTGGCTACACCTTC.

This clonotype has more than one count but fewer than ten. The CDR3 loop is CASSLNGISNQPQHF. The CDR3 DNA is TGTGCCAGCAGCCTGAATGGGATTAGCAATCAGCCCCAGCATTTT. The rearrangement uses TRBV27 and TRBJ1-5; no firm D call. V gave up 6 bases and J gave up 0 bases, with 12 bases separating them. The CDR3 covers 15 residues. In germline, CDR1 is MNHEY, CDR2 SMNVEV (reference sequence).

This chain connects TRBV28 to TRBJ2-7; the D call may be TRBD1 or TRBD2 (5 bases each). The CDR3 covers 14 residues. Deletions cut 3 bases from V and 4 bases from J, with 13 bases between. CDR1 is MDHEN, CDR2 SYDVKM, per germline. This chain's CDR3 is CASSFARGPYEQYF. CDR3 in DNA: TGTGCCAGCAGTTTTGCCCGGGGCCCATACGAGCAGTACTTC.

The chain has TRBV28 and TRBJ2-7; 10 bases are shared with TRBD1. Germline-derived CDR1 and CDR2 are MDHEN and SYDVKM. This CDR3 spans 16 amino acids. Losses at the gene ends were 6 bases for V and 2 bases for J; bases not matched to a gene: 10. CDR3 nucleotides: TGTGCCAGCAGGCGAACGGACAGGGGGTACACCTACGAGCAGTACTTC. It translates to CASRRTDRGYTYEQYF. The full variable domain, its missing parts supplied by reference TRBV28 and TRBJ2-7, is DVKVTQSSRYLVKRTGEKVFLECVQDMDHENMFWYRQDPGLGLRLIYFSYDVKMKEKGDIPEGYSVSREKKERFSLILESASTNQTSMYLCASRRTDRGYTYEQYFGPGTRLTVT.

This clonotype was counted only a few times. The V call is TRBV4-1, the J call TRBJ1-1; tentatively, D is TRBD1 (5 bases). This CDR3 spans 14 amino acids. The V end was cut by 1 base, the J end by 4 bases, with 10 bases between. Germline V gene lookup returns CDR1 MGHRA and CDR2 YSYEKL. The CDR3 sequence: CASSQVSGGTEAFF. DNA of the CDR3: TGCGCCAGCAGCCAAGTTTCGGGGGGCACTGAAGCTTTCTTT.

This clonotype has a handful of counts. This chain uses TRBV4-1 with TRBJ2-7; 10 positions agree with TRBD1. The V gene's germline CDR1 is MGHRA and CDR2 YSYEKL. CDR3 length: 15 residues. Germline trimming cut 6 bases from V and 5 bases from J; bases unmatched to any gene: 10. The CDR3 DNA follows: TGCGCCAGCAGTCCTCTCGGAGGGACAGGGGACGAGCAGTACTTC. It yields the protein CASSPLGGTGDEQYF.

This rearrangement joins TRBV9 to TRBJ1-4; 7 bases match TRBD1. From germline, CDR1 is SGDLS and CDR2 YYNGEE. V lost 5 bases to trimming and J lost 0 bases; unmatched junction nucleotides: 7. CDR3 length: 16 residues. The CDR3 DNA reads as TGTGCCAGCAGTCTGACAGGGTTTGCAACTAATGAAAAACTGTTTTTT. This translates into CASSLTGFATNEKLFF.

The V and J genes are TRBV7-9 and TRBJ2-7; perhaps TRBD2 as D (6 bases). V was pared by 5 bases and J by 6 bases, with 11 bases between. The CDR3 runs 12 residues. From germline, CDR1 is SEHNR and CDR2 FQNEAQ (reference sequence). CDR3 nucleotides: TGTGCCAGCAGCATCGGGACTCCCGAGCAGTACTTC. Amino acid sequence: CASSIGTPEQYF. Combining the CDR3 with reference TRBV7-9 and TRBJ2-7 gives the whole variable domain DTGVSQNPRHKITKRGQNVTFRCDPISEHNRLYWYRQTLGQGPEFLTYFQNEAQLEKSRLLSDRFSAERPKGSFSTLEIQRTEQGDSAMYLCASSIGTPEQYFGPGTRLTVT.

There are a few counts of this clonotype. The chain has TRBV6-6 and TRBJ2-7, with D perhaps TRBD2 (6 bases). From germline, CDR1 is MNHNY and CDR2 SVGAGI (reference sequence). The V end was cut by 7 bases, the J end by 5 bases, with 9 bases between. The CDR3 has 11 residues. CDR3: CASTGGDEQYF. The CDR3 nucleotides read TGTGCCAGCACCGGCGGGGACGAGCAGTACTTC.

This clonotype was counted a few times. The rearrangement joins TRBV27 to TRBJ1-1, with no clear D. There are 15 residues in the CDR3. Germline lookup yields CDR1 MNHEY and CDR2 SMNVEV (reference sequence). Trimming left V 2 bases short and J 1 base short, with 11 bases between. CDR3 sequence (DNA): TGTGCCAGCAGTTTAGTTTGGATGGGGAACACTGAAGCTTTCTTT. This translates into CASSLVWMGNTEAFF.

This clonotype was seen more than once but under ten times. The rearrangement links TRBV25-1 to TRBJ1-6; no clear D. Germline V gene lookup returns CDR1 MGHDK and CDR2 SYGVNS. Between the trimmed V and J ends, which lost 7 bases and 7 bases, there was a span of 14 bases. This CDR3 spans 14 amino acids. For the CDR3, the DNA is TGTGCCAGCACAGGTTCAGACGTGAATTCACCCCTCCACTTT. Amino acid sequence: CASTGSDVNSPLHF.

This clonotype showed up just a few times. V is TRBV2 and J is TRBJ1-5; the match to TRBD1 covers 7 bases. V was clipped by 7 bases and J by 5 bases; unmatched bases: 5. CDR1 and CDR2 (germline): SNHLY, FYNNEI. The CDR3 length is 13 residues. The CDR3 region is CASTTGVDQPQHF. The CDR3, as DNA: TGTGCCAGCACTACAGGGGTTGATCAGCCCCAGCATTTT.

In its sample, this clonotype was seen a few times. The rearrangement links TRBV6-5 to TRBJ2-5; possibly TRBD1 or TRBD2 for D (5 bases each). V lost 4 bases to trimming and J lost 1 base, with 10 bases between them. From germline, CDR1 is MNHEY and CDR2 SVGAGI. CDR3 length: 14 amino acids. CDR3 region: CASSSRGTQETQYF. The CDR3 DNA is TGTGCCAGCAGTTCGAGGGGAACCCAAGAGACCCAGTACTTC.

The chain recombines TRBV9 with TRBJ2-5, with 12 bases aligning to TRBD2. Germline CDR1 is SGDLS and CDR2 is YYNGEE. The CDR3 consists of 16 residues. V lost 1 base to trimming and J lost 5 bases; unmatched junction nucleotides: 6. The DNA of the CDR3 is TGTGCCAGCAGCGTAAGCCTTACTAGCGGGAGGGAGACCCAGTACTTC. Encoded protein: CASSVSLTSGRETQYF.

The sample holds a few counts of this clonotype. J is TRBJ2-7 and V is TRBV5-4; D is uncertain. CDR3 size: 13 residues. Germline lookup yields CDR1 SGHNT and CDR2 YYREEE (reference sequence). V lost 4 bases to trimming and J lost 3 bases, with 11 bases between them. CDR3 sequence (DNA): TGTGCCAGCAGCCCCGGGCCTGACTACGAGCAGTACTTC. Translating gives CASSPGPDYEQYF.

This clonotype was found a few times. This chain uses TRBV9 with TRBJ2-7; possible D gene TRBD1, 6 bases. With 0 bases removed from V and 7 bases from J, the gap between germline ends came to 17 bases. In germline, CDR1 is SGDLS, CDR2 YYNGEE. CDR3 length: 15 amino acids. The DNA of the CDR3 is TGTGCCAGCAGCGTAGGAGGACAGCTCCATCGGGAGCAGTACTTC. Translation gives CASSVGGQLHREQYF. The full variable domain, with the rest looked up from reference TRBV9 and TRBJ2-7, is DSGVTQTPKHLITATGQRVTLRCSPRSGDLSVYWYQQSLDQGLQFLIQYYNGEERAKGNILERFSAQQFPDLHSELNLSSLELGDSALYFCASSVGGQLHREQYFGPGTRLTVT.

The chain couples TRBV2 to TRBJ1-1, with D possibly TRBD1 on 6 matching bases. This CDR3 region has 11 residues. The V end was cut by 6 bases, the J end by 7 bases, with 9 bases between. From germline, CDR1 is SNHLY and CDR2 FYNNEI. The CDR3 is CASRKDSEAFF. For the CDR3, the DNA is TGTGCCAGCAGGAAGGACAGTGAAGCTTTCTTT. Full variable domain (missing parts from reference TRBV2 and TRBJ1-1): EPEVTQTPSHQVTQMGQEVILRCVPISNHLYFYWYRQILGQKVEFLVSFYNNEISEKSEIFDDQFSVERPDGSNFTLKIRSTKLEDSAMYFCASRKDSEAFFGQGTRLTVV.

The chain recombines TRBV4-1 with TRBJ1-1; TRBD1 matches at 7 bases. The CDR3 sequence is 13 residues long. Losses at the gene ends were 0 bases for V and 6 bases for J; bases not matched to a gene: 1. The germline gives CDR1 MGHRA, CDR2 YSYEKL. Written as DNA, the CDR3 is TGCGCCAGCAGCCAAGAAGGGGGCTCTGAAGCTTTCTTT. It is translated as CASSQEGGSEAFF.

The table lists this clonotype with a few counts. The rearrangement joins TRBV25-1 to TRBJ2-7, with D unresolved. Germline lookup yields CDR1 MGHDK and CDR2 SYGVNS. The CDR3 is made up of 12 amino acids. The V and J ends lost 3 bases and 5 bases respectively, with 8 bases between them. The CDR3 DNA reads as TGTGCCAGCAGTGACTTTCGGAACGAGCAGTACTTC. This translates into CASSDFRNEQYF.

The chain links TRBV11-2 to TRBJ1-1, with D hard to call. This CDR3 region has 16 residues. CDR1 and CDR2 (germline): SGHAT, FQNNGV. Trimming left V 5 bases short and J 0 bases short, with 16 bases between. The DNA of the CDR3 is TGTGCCAGCAGCCTAAGTGAAGGTTGGGTGAACACTGAAGCTTTCTTT. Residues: CASSLSEGWVNTEAFF. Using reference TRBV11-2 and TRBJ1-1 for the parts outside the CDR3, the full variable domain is EAGVAQSPRYKIIEKRQSVAFWCNPISGHATLYWYQQILGQGPKLLIQFQNNGVVDDSQLPKDRFSAERLKGVDSTLKIQPAKLEDSAVYLCASSLSEGWVNTEAFFGQGTRLTVV.

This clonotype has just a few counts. Written as DNA, the CDR3 is TGTGCCAGCCAGAGAAACCTGTACCAAGAGACCCAGTACTTC. As protein: CASQRNLYQETQYF. The rearrangement links TRBV6-5 to TRBJ2-5; D call uncertain. The CDR3 is made up of 14 amino acids. Germline V gives CDR1 MNHEY, CDR2 SVGAGI. Trimming took 8 bases from V and 0 from J, leaving 13 bases between them.

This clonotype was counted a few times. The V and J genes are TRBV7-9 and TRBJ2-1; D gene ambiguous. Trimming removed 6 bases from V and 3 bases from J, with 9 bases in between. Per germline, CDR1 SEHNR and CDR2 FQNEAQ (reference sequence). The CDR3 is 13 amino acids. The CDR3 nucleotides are TGTGCCAGCAGTCCCGTGGTCTACAATGAGCAGTTCTTC. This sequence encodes CASSPVVYNEQFF.

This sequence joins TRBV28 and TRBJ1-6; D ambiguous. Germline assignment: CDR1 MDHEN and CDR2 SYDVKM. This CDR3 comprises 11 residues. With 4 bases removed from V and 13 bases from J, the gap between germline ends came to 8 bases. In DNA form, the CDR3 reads TGTGCCAGCAGTTCCCGTGTGCCCCTCCACTTT. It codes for CASSSRVPLHF.

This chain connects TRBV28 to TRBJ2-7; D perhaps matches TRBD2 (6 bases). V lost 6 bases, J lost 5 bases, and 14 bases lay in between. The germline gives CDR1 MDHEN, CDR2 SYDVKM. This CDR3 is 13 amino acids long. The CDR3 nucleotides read TGTGCCAGCAGGGGGACTTTCCTCGACGAGCAGTACTTC. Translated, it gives CASRGTFLDEQYF.